Each of the 18 T cell receptor beta chains below was sequenced from the same sample in a study of technical replicates of blood from several donors. The assay was immunoSEQ multiplex PCR, and TCRdb's table has in-frame clones only and misses some. The sample yields 74,000 or so clones, about nine tenths seen once. Source material: T cells isolated from PBMCs. The origin of the receptors is a human donor in good health.

This chain joins TRBV5-1 and TRBJ1-1; D gene uncertain. V was shortened by 2 bases and J by 3 bases, with 5 bases between the two germline ends. CDR3 length equals 12 residues. The germline V gene encodes CDR1 SGHRS and CDR2 YFSETQ. This CDR3 is CASSFGDTEAFF. DNA of the CDR3: TGCGCCAGCAGCTTCGGGGACACTGAAGCTTTCTTT.

This clone appeared once. The chain links TRBV12-5 to TRBJ2-1; 8 positions match TRBD1. Per germline, CDR1 LGHNT and CDR2 FRNRAP. This CDR3 is 15 amino acids long. After removal of 7 bases from V and 5 bases from J, the junction contained 10 bases not matched to a gene. CDR3: CASAITGGWDNEQFF. CDR3 DNA: TGTGCTAGTGCCATTACAGGGGGTTGGGACAATGAGCAGTTCTTC. The variable domain in full, with the rest retrieved from reference TRBV12-5 and TRBJ2-1, is DARVTQTPRHKVTEMGQEVTMRCQPILGHNTVFWYRQTMMQGLELLAYFRNRAPLDDSGMPKDRFSAEMPDATLATLKIQPSEPRDSAVYFCASAITGGWDNEQFFGPGTRLTVL.

V is TRBV6-4 and J is TRBJ1-5; the match to TRBD1 covers 9 bases. V lost 3 bases, J lost 2 bases, and 2 bases stayed unmatched. The V gene's germline CDR1 is MRHNA and CDR2 SNTAGT. CDR3 size: 15 residues. This CDR3 reads CASSETGGGNQPQHF. The CDR3 DNA reads as TGTGCCAGCAGTGAGACAGGGGGTGGCAATCAGCCCCAGCATTTT.

This clone came up once. The J gene is TRBJ1-3, the V gene TRBV7-9; no firm D call. Germline V gene sequence: CDR1 SEHNR, CDR2 FQNEAQ (reference sequence). V was trimmed by 1 base and J by 0 bases, leaving 4 bases between them. The CDR3 spans 14 residues. CDR3 in DNA: TGTGCCAGCAGCTTAGTGAGCTCTGGAAACACCATATATTTT. Its protein product is CASSLVSSGNTIYF.

V usage is TRBV30 and J usage is TRBJ1-1, with D unclear. Between the trimmed V and J ends, which lost 2 bases and 8 bases, there was a span of 12 bases. The CDR3 covers 12 residues. CDR1 is GTSNPN and CDR2 is SVGIG in the germline V gene (reference sequence). CDR3 protein: CAWSFLAVEAFF. CDR3 in DNA: TGTGCCTGGAGTTTCCTAGCCGTAGAAGCTTTCTTT.

The J gene is TRBJ2-5, the V gene TRBV2, with TRBD2 as a possible D gene (6 bases). V lost 5 bases and J lost 7, with 14 bases in between. This CDR3 spans 13 amino acids. The germline V gene encodes CDR1 SNHLY and CDR2 FYNNEI. The CDR3 DNA reads as TGTGCCAGCAGTTCCAGACTAGACGGGACCCAGTACTTC. This gives the protein CASSSRLDGTQYF.

The chain links TRBV7-8 to TRBJ2-5; D is perhaps TRBD1 (5 bases). Germline V gene lookup returns CDR1 SGHVS and CDR2 FQNEAQ. The V end lost 0 bases, the J end lost 5 bases, and 13 bases lay between the germline ends. The CDR3 runs to 15 residues. CDR3 sequence (DNA): TGTGCCAGCAGCTTAGCATCAGGGATTTTGGAGACCCAGTACTTC. Translation: CASSLASGILETQYF.

The chain has TRBV11-2 and TRBJ2-3; TRBD1 agrees at 12 bases. There are 19 residues in the CDR3. V lost 6 bases, J lost 1 base, and 14 bases stayed unmatched. Germline CDR1 and CDR2: SGHAT and FQNNGV. The CDR3 coding sequence is TGTGCCAGCAGGACCGGGACAGGGGGCCCTATACTCCGCACAGATACGCAGTATTTT. Translating it yields CASRTGTGGPILRTDTQYF.

The chain couples TRBV10-2 to TRBJ2-7; 7 bases match TRBD1. Trimming at V came to 5 bases and at J to 4 bases, leaving 5 bases not matched to a gene. This CDR3 contains 13 residues. CDR1 is WSHSY, CDR2 SAAADI, per germline. The CDR3 nucleotides are TGCGCCAGCAGTACAGGACAGGTTTACGAGCAGTACTTC. It translates to CASSTGQVYEQYF.

This clone was seen a few times. This rearrangement joins TRBV7-9 to TRBJ2-7, with D possibly being TRBD1 (5 bases). Deletions cut 0 bases from V and 0 bases from J, with 6 bases between. The CDR3 length is 14 residues. The V gene's germline CDR1 is SEHNR and CDR2 FQNEAQ (reference sequence). This CDR3 is CASSLAGPSYEQYF. The CDR3, as DNA: TGTGCCAGCAGCTTAGCGGGGCCCTCCTACGAGCAGTACTTC.

This chain links TRBV20-1 with TRBJ1-3; no clear D. The V and J ends lost 1 base and 12 bases respectively, with 7 bases between them. CDR1 DFQATT and CDR2 SNEGSKA come from the germline V gene (reference sequence). CDR3 length: 10 residues. The CDR3 here is CSARGGSIYF. Here the CDR3 DNA reads TGCAGTGCTAGAGGCGGGAGCATATATTTT.

The J gene is TRBJ2-7, the V gene TRBV12-5; possibly TRBD2 for D (5 bases). The germline CDR1 and CDR2 sequences are LGHNT and FRNRAP. Trimming pared 2 bases from V and 7 bases from J, leaving 21 bases between. The CDR3 spans 16 residues. The CDR3 region is CASGLPPGLADGEQYF. The CDR3, as DNA: TGTGCTAGTGGTTTGCCCCCCGGGCTAGCCGACGGGGAGCAGTACTTC.

The chain has TRBV10-1 and TRBJ2-7, with 10 bases lining up with TRBD2. The CDR3 spans 15 residues. Germline V gives CDR1 WNHNN, CDR2 SYGVQD (reference sequence). Trimming cost V 3 bases and J 5 bases; bases outside gene matches: 7. CDR3 amino acids: CASSDPSGSHNEQYF. The CDR3 DNA follows: TGCGCCAGCAGTGACCCTAGCGGGAGCCATAACGAGCAGTACTTC.

This clone occurred once. The chain recombines TRBV5-1 with TRBJ2-7; no clear D. The CDR3 length is 16 residues. The germline gives CDR1 SGHRS, CDR2 YFSETQ. V was pared by 1 base and J by 2 bases, with 16 bases between. CDR3 amino acids: CASSLWVAENPYEQYF. The CDR3 DNA reads TGCGCCAGCAGCTTGTGGGTGGCGGAAAACCCCTACGAGCAGTACTTC.

The V call is TRBV7-9, the J call TRBJ2-1; TRBD1 agrees at 11 bases. In germline, CDR1 is SEHNR, CDR2 FQNEAQ (reference sequence). V lost 7 bases and J lost 4; bases outside the gene matches: 6. The CDR3 is 15 residues long. The CDR3 coding sequence is TGTGCCAGCACTCCCGGGACAGGGGGTTACAATGAGCAGTTCTTC. Protein: CASTPGTGGYNEQFF. The full variable domain, rest sourced from reference TRBV7-9 and TRBJ2-1, is DTGVSQNPRHKITKRGQNVTFRCDPISEHNRLYWYRQTLGQGPEFLTYFQNEAQLEKSRLLSDRFSAERPKGSFSTLEIQRTEQGDSAMYLCASTPGTGGYNEQFFGPGTRLTVL.

The CDR3 sequence: CASSLAQDRGFETQYF. The CDR3, as DNA: TGCGCCAGCAGCTTGGCCCAGGACAGGGGATTCGAGACCCAGTACTTC. V and J are TRBV5-1 and TRBJ2-5, with TRBD1 matching 9 bases. CDR3 length equals 16 residues. Germline-derived CDR1 and CDR2 are SGHRS and YFSETQ. V dropped 0 bases and J dropped 5; count of bases not matched to a gene: 8.

The chain joins TRBV9 to TRBJ2-7, with TRBD2 matching over 12 bases. Germline CDR1 reads SGDLS; CDR2 reads YYNGEE. The length of the CDR3 is 18 residues. The V segment lost 0 bases and the J segment 6 bases; nucleotides outside the gene matches: 13. DNA for the CDR3: TGTGCCAGCAGCGTAGCCGAGGCTAGCGGGAGGGATGGTCTCGAGCAGTACTTC. Translated, it gives CASSVAEASGRDGLEQYF.

The chain uses TRBV5-3 and TRBJ1-1; tentative D call: TRBD1 (6 bases). TRBV5-3 is sorted into the ORF group, with uncertain function. Trimming left V 4 bases short and J 1 base short, with 20 bases between. The CDR3 sequence is 17 residues long. The CDR3 sequence: CARSHLTGGPSNTEAFF. DNA of the CDR3: TGTGCCAGAAGCCACCTCACCGGGGGGCCATCGAACACTGAAGCTTTCTTT.